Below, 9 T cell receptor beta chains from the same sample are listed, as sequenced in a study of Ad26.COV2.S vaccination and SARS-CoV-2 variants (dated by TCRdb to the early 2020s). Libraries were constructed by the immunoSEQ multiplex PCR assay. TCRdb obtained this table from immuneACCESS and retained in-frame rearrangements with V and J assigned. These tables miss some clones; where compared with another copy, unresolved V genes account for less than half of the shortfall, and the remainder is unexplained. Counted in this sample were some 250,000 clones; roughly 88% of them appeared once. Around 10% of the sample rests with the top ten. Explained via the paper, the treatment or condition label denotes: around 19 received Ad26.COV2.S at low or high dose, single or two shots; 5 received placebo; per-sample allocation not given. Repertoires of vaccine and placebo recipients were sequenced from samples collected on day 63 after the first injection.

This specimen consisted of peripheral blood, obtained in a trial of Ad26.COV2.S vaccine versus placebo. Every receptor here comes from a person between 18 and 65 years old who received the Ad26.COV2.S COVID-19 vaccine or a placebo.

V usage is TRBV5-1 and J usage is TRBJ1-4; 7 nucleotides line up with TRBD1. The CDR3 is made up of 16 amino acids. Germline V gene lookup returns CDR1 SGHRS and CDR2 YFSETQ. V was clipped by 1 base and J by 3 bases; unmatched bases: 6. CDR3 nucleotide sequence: TGCGCCAGCAGCTTGTCAGGGGGTCAGGCTAATGAAAAACTGTTTTTT. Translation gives CASSLSGGQANEKLFF. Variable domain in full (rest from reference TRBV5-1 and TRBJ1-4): KAGVTQTPRYLIKTRGQQVTLSCSPISGHRSVSWYQQTPGQGLQFLFEYFSETQRNKGNFPGRFSGRQFSNSRSEMNVSTLELGDSALYLCASSLSGGQANEKLFFGSGTQLSVL.

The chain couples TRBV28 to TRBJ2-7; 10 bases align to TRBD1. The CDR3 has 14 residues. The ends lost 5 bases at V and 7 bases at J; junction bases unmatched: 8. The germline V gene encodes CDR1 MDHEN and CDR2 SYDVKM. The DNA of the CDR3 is TGTGCCAGCAGTCTGGGGACAGGGGCAGGGGAGCAGTACTTC. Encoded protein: CASSLGTGAGEQYF. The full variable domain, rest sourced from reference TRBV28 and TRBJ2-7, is DVKVTQSSRYLVKRTGEKVFLECVQDMDHENMFWYRQDPGLGLRLIYFSYDVKMKEKGDIPEGYSVSREKKERFSLILESASTNQTSMYLCASSLGTGAGEQYFGPGTRLTVT.

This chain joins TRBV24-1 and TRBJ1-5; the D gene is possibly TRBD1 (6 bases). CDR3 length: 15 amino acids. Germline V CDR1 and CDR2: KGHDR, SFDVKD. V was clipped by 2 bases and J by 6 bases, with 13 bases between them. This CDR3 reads CATSDSLQGTQPQHF. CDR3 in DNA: TGTGCCACCAGTGATTCCCTCCAGGGGACTCAGCCCCAGCATTTT.

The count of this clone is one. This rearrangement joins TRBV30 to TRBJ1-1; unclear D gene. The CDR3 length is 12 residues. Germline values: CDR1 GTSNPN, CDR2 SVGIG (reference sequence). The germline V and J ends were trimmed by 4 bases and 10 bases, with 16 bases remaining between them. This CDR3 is CAWIPPHMIAFF. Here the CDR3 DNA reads TGTGCCTGGATCCCTCCCCACATGATAGCTTTCTTT.

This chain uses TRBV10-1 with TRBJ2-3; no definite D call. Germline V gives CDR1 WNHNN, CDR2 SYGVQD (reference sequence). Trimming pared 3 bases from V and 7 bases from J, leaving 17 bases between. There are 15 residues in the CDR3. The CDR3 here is CASSEEGIRTNTQYF. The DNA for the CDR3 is TGCGCCAGCAGTGAAGAAGGAATACGCACGAATACGCAGTATTTT.

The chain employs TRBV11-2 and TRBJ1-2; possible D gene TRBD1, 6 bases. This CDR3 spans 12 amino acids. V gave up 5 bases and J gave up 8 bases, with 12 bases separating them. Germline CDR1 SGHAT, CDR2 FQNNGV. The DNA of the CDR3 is TGTGCCAGCAGCCAGGGGCCGGGAGGCTACACCTTC. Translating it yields CASSQGPGGYTF.

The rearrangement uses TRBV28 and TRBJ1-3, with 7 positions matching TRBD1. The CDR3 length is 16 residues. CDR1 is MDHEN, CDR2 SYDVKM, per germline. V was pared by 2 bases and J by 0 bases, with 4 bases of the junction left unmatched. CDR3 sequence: CASSLGGQISGNTIYF. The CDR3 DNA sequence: TGTGCCAGCAGTTTAGGGGGACAGATCTCTGGAAACACCATATATTTT. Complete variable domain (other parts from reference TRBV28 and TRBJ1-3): DVKVTQSSRYLVKRTGEKVFLECVQDMDHENMFWYRQDPGLGLRLIYFSYDVKMKEKGDIPEGYSVSREKKERFSLILESASTNQTSMYLCASSLGGQISGNTIYFGEGSWLTVV.

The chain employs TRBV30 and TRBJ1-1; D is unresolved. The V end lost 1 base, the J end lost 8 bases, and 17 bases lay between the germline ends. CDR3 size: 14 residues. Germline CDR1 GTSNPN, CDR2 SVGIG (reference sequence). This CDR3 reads CAWSELRGREEAFF. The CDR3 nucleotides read TGTGCCTGGAGTGAATTGCGGGGTCGGGAGGAAGCTTTCTTT.

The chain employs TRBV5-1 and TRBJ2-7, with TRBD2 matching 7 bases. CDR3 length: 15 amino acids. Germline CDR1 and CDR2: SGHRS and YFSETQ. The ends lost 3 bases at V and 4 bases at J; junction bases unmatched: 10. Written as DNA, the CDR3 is TGCGCCAGCAGCTCCGACCGGACTAGTAGGTACGAGCAGTACTTC. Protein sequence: CASSSDRTSRYEQYF.